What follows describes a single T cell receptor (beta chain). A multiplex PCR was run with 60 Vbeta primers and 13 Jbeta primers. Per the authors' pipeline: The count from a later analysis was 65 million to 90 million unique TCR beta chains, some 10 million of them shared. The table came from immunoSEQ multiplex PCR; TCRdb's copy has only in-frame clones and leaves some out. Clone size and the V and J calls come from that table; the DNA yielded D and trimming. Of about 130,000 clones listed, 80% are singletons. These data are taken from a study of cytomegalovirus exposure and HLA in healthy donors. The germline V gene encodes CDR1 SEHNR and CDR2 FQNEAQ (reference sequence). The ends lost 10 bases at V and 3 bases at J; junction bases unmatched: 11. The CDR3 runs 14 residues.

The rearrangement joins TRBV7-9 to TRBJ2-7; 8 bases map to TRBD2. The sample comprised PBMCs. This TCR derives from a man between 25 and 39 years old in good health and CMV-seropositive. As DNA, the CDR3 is TGTGCCACGCAAGCGGGGGATCCAATCTACGAGCAGTACTTC. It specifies CATQAGDPIYEQYF.